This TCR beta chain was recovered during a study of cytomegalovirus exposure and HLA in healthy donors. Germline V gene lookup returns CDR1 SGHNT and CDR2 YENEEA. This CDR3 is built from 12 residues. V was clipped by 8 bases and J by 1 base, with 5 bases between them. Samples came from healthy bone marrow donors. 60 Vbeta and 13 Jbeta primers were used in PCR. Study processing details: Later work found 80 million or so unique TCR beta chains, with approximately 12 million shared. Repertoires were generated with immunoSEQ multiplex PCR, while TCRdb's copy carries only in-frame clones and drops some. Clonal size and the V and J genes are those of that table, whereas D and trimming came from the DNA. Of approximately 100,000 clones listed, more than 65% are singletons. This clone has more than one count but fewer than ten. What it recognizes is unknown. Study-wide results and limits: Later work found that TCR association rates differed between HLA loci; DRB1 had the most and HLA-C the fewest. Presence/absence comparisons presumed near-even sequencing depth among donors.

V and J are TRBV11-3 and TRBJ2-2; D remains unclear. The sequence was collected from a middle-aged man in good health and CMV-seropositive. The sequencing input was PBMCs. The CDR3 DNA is TGTGCCAGCGCAGGGAACACCGGGGAGCTGTTTTTT. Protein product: CASAGNTGELFF.